This TCR beta chain is from a study of T cells in Graves' hyperthyroidism and ophthalmopathy. The overall study: The blood sample was taken at first diagnosis, before treatment began.

Criteria for exclusion of patients were uncontrolled infection, other autoimmune disease, pregnancy or lactation. Source material for PBMCs was around 10 ml fresh peripheral blood. Ten or more counts support this clonotype. Its specificity is not known. TCR beta CDR3 regions were amplified from RNA transcripts. The HTBI primer set drove a first-round RT-PCR of the TCR CDR3. TCRdb ran MiXCR on the multiplex PCR reads and lists one entry per CDR3 protein. The data hold around 580,000 distinct CDR3 sequences, with around 15% observed a single time. The germline CDR1 and CDR2 sequences are MNHNS and SASEGT. The CDR3 has 14 amino acids. V gave up 7 bases and J gave up 1 base, with 13 bases separating them. Notes on the study in general: Among thyroid clonotypes expanded above 0.001, most also appeared in blood.

What was sequenced was blood. This TCR came from a young woman with Graves' hyperthyroidism. V gene TRBV6-1 combines with J gene TRBJ1-1; TRBD1 might be the D (5 bases). CDR3 sequence reads: CASNYGTANTEAFF. The CDR3 region has the DNA TGTGCCAGCAACTACGGGACTGCGAACACTGAAGCTTTCTTT.